Presented here are 8 T cell receptor beta chains from one specimen sequenced in a study of T cell responses to AZD1222 COVID-19 vaccine. Clones were sequenced by immunoSEQ multiplex PCR, and TCRdb holds only the in-frame ones, with some missing. The data contain fewer than 180,000 clones, 75% to 95% of them seen just once; the ten biggest clones take up less than 3.5%. Material: peripheral blood, obtained 28 days after the second AZD1222 dose. All receptors derive from an adult who received the AZD1222 COVID-19 vaccine.

The gene calls are TRBV7-6 and TRBJ2-1; D is ambiguous. Germline CDR1 and CDR2: SGHVS and FNYEAQ. This CDR3 has 12 amino acids. The V gene lost 3 bases and the J gene lost 9 bases, with 9 bases spanning the gap. CDR3 sequence (DNA): TGTGCCAGCAGCTTGGTCCCAGGTGAGCAGTTCTTC. It translates to CASSLVPGEQFF. The variable domain in full, with the rest retrieved from reference TRBV7-6 and TRBJ2-1, is GAGVSQSPRYKVTKRGQDVALRCDPISGHVSLYWYRQALGQGPEFLTYFNYEAQQDKSGLPNDRFSAERPEGSISTLTIQRTEQRDSAMYRCASSLVPGEQFFGPGTRLTVL.

The chain recombines TRBV28 with TRBJ2-7, with TRBD2 matching 7 bases. This CDR3 spans 16 amino acids. Per germline, CDR1 MDHEN and CDR2 SYDVKM. The trim removed 3 bases at V and 6 bases at J, leaving 14 bases unmatched. CDR3 DNA sequence: TGTGCCAGCAGTTTGTCTACGTTGGCGGGAGTTAGCGAGCAGTACTTC. This sequence encodes CASSLSTLAGVSEQYF.

The DNA of the CDR3 is TGTGCCAGCAGTGAAGCGCTTGGTGGGGCGAGGGAGCAGTACTTC. Translating it yields CASSEALGGAREQYF. The J gene is TRBJ2-7, the V gene TRBV2; possibly TRBD1 for D (5 bases). CDR1 and CDR2 (germline): SNHLY, FYNNEI. V was clipped by 0 bases and J by 7 bases, with 16 bases between them. The CDR3 is 15 amino acids.

The chain employs TRBV27 and TRBJ1-2; D is unresolved. Germline V gives CDR1 MNHEY, CDR2 SMNVEV (reference sequence). The CDR3 is 16 amino acids. The germline V and J ends were trimmed by 0 bases and 1 base, with 12 bases remaining between them. The CDR3 DNA reads as TGTGCCAGCAGTTTATCGGGGAATCTTTTTAACTATGGCTACACCTTC. Its translation is CASSLSGNLFNYGYTF.

The chain is built from TRBV12-5 and TRBJ1-1; 11 nucleotides line up with TRBD1. Germline-derived CDR1 and CDR2 are LGHNT and FRNRAP. Unmatched junction bases numbered 8, after V lost 5 bases and J lost 3 bases. This CDR3 is 16 amino acids long. CDR3 in amino acids: CASGPRDRGVDTEAFF. The CDR3 nucleotides are TGTGCTAGTGGTCCCCGGGACAGGGGGGTTGACACTGAAGCTTTCTTT. Complete variable domain (other parts from reference TRBV12-5 and TRBJ1-1): DARVTQTPRHKVTEMGQEVTMRCQPILGHNTVFWYRQTMMQGLELLAYFRNRAPLDDSGMPKDRFSAEMPDATLATLKIQPSEPRDSAVYFCASGPRDRGVDTEAFFGQGTRLTVV.

This chain connects TRBV5-1 to TRBJ2-2; 12 bases are a match to TRBD2. The CDR3 contains 17 residues. The V and J ends lost 0 bases and 6 bases, in that order; junction bases with no gene match: 6. Germline CDR1 SGHRS, CDR2 YFSETQ. The CDR3 bases are TGCGCCAGCAGCTTGGGACTAGCGGGAGTGGGTGCCGGGGAGCTGTTTTTT. Translating gives CASSLGLAGVGAGELFF.

The V gene is TRBV3-1 (or the pseudogene TRBV3-2), the J gene TRBJ2-7; D gene uncertain. Trimming shortened V by 1 base and J by 0 bases, and 10 bases separated the two germline ends. The V gene's germline CDR1 is LGHDT and CDR2 YNNKEL (reference sequence). The CDR3 runs to 15 residues. The CDR3 here is CASSQGGVPSYEQYF. For the CDR3, the DNA is TGTGCCAGCAGCCAAGGTGGTGTGCCCTCCTACGAGCAGTACTTC.

The rearrangement links TRBV14 to TRBJ2-1; 9 nucleotides align to TRBD2. CDR1 is SGHDN and CDR2 is FVKESK in the germline V gene. The V gene end was trimmed by 3 bases and the J gene end by 1 base; junction bases not matched to a gene: 1. The length of the CDR3 is 15 residues. In DNA, the CDR3 is TGTGCCAGCAGCCAGCTAGCGGGGTCCTACAATGAGCAGTTCTTC. Protein: CASSQLAGSYNEQFF.